Below are 14 T cell receptor beta chains sequenced from a single sample in a study of blood T cell repertoires in COVID-19. Some clones are missing from TCRdb's copy, which holds only in-frame ones; the method was immunoSEQ multiplex PCR. The profile shows hundreds of thousands of clones, roughly 88% of them singletons. The sequenced sample consisted of peripheral blood. The receptors originated from a man aged 40-55 years with acute or convalescent COVID-19.

The chain joins TRBV24-1 to TRBJ2-1; 10 bases are shared with TRBD2. The CDR3 is made up of 15 amino acids. Germline CDR1 KGHDR, CDR2 SFDVKD. The V segment lost 3 bases and the J segment 4 bases; nucleotides outside the gene matches: 2. CDR3 region: CATSDVTSGYNEQFF. In DNA, the CDR3 is TGTGCCACCAGTGATGTGACTAGCGGGTACAATGAGCAGTTCTTC.

As DNA, the CDR3 is TGCAGCGTGGAACAGGGGGAAATTTCAAGCCTTTCACCCCTCCACTTT. It translates to CSVEQGEISSLSPLHF. The J gene is TRBJ1-6, the V gene TRBV29-1; 8 bases align to TRBD1. Losses at the gene ends were 6 bases for V and 9 bases for J; bases not matched to a gene: 16. This CDR3 comprises 16 residues. Per the germline V gene, CDR1 is SQVTM and CDR2 is ANQGSEA.

V and J are TRBV5-5 and TRBJ2-7; perhaps TRBD2 as D (6 bases). This CDR3 is built from 12 residues. V lost 0 bases, J lost 6 bases, and 7 bases lay in between. From germline, CDR1 is SGHKS and CDR2 YYEKEE (reference sequence). CDR3 nucleotides: TGTGCCAGCAGCTTGGCCGGGAGCGAGCAGTACTTC. Translated: CASSLAGSEQYF.

This clone turned up a few times. The chain carries TRBV10-3 and TRBJ2-2, with 12 bases matching TRBD1. Germline-derived CDR1 and CDR2 are ENHRY and SYGVKD. The CDR3 length is 16 residues. The ends lost 1 base at V and 6 bases at J; junction bases unmatched: 3. CDR3 region: CAISEWDRGRSGELFF. The CDR3 nucleotides are TGTGCCATCAGTGAGTGGGACAGGGGGCGATCCGGGGAGCTGTTTTTT.

The chain links TRBV27 to TRBJ1-2; D perhaps matches TRBD1 (6 bases). The length of the CDR3 is 13 residues. CDR1 MNHEY and CDR2 SMNVEV come from the germline V gene (reference sequence). Trimming cost V 2 bases and J 4 bases, with 8 bases left between them. The CDR3 nucleotides read TGTGCCAGCAGTTTAAACAGGGTCTATGGCTACACCTTC. Its translation is CASSLNRVYGYTF.

The chain's CDR3 is CAWSVGENNSPLHF. DNA for the CDR3: TGTGCCTGGAGTGTCGGGGAGAATAATTCACCCCTCCACTTT. The chain couples TRBV30 to TRBJ1-6, with D hard to call. V was pared by 0 bases and J by 5 bases, with 8 bases between. There are 14 residues in the CDR3. CDR1 is GTSNPN, CDR2 SVGIG, per germline (reference sequence).

The chain is built from TRBV3-1 (or the pseudogene TRBV3-2) and TRBJ1-6; D is unclear. V was shortened by 1 base and J by 8 bases, with 12 bases between the two germline ends. The CDR3 contains 15 residues. Germline V CDR1 and CDR2: LGHDT, YNNKEL (reference sequence). CDR3 protein: CASSQATGRDSPLHF. CDR3 sequence (DNA): TGTGCCAGCAGCCAAGCAACGGGTCGGGATTCACCCCTCCACTTT.

The chain joins TRBV9 to TRBJ1-6; D perhaps matches TRBD1 (6 bases). Between the trimmed V and J ends, which lost 3 bases and 6 bases, there was a span of 16 bases. Germline lookup yields CDR1 SGDLS and CDR2 YYNGEE. The CDR3 covers 16 residues. DNA for the CDR3: TGTGCCAGCAGCGCTCGACCAGGGGTTGGTAATTCACCCCTCCACTTT. This sequence encodes CASSARPGVGNSPLHF.

This chain joins TRBV5-1 and TRBJ1-2; 8 bases fit TRBD1. V dropped 2 bases and J dropped 7; count of bases not matched to a gene: 7. CDR3 size: 14 residues. Germline V lookup: CDR1 SGHRS, CDR2 YFSETQ. CDR3 amino acids: CASSFITGGAGYTF. CDR3 nucleotide sequence: TGCGCCAGCAGCTTCATCACAGGGGGTGCTGGCTACACCTTC.

This chain connects TRBV5-5 to TRBJ1-2; 7 bases match TRBD1. V lost 1 base to trimming and J lost 3 bases; unmatched junction nucleotides: 6. The CDR3 length is 15 residues. CDR1 and CDR2 from the germline V gene are SGHKS and YYEKEE (reference sequence). The CDR3 loop is CASSLQDRVDYGYTF. Here the CDR3 DNA reads TGTGCCAGCAGCTTGCAAGACAGGGTAGACTATGGCTACACCTTC. Full variable domain (missing parts from reference TRBV5-5 and TRBJ1-2): DAGVTQSPTHLIKTRGQQVTLRCSPISGHKSVSWYQQVLGQGPQFIFQYYEKEERGRGNFPDRFSARQFPNYSSELNVNALLLGDSALYLCASSLQDRVDYGYTFGSGTRLTVV.

The chain has TRBV6-6 and TRBJ1-1; weak D call: TRBD1 (6 bases). Trimming took off 2 bases at V and 8 bases at J, with 15 bases between the two ends. The CDR3 consists of 14 residues. In germline, CDR1 is MNHNY, CDR2 SVGAGI (reference sequence). The CDR3: CASSYQTRGGEAFF. The DNA of the CDR3 is TGTGCCAGCAGTTACCAGACAAGGGGGGGGGAAGCTTTCTTT.

This clone appeared a few times. CDR3 in amino acids: CAGGGQMNTEAFF. Here the CDR3 DNA reads TGTGCCGGGGGCGGACAGATGAACACTGAAGCTTTCTTT. The V call is TRBV30, the J call TRBJ1-1; D may be TRBD1 (6 bases). Germline V CDR1 and CDR2: GTSNPN, SVGIG (reference sequence). This CDR3 is built from 13 residues. With 8 bases removed from V and 0 bases from J, the gap between germline ends came to 13 bases.

The chain has TRBV27 and TRBJ2-2, with TRBD1 as a possible D gene (6 bases). The CDR3 runs 16 residues. Trimming removed 2 bases from V and 3 bases from J, with 13 bases in between. The V gene's germline CDR1 is MNHEY and CDR2 SMNVEV (reference sequence). For the CDR3, the DNA is TGTGCCAGCAGTTTACAACAGGGCGGATACACCGGGGAGCTGTTTTTT. As protein: CASSLQQGGYTGELFF.

The genes are TRBV11-2 and TRBJ1-1, with D possibly being TRBD1 (6 bases). The length of the CDR3 is 15 residues. Germline V gene lookup returns CDR1 SGHAT and CDR2 FQNNGV. Trimming pared 3 bases from V and 0 bases from J, leaving 11 bases between. CDR3 coding DNA: TGTGCCAGCAGCTTCAGGGGCCCTATGAACACTGAAGCTTTCTTT. The encoded protein is CASSFRGPMNTEAFF.